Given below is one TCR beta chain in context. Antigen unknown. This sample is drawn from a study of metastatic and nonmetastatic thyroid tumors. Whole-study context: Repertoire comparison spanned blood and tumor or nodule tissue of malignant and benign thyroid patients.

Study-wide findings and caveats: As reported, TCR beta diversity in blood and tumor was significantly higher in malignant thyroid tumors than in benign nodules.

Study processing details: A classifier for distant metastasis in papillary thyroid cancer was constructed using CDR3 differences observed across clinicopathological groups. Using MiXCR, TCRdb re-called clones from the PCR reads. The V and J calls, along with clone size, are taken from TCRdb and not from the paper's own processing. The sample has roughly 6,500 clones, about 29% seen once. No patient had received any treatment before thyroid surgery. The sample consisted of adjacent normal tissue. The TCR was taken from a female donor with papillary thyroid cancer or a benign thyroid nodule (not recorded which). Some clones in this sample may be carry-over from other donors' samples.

The CDR3 sequence: CASSFPAGENIGELFF. CDR3 nucleotide sequence: TGTGCCAGCAGTTTTCCAGCGGGGGAGAATATCGGGGAGCTGTTTTTT. The chain has TRBV12-3 or TRBV12-4 and TRBJ2-2; 8 bases are shared with TRBD2. The CDR3 runs 16 residues. With 3 bases clipped from V and 7 bases from J, the junction kept 10 bases outside the gene matches.